This T cell receptor (beta chain) was sequenced for a study of naive and memory T cell subsets. Study-wide results and limits: Naive repertoires, especially CD8, held a few larger clonotypes, possibly memory cells re-expressing CD45RA.

The CDR3 is made up of 14 amino acids. CDR1 is SEHNR, CDR2 FQNEAQ, per germline (reference sequence). Notes on this clonotype: Antigen: not known. One end of the junction fails to match germline, which may point to a read error.

The beta constant-region primer was an equimolar mix of two oligonucleotides covering TRBC1 and TRBC2. Ligated cDNA was amplified by four rounds of PCR with nested alpha and beta constant-region primers and SP2. Via MiXCR, TCRdb re-called the UMI-ligation and nested PCR reads, giving one row per CDR3 protein. Of more than 95,000 distinct CDR3 sequences in the sample, about 15% are singletons; the top ten hold approximately 3%. The genes are TRBV7-9 and TRBJ2-5, with 8 bases identical to TRBD2. The sequenced material came from naive CD8+ T cells from blood. This clonotype was obtained from a human donor in good health. CDR3 amino acids: CASSLAGPQETQYF. The CDR3, as DNA: TGTGCCAGCAGCCTAGCGGGCCCACAAGAGACCCAGTACTTC.